This passage covers 14 T cell receptor beta chains from one sample sequenced in a study of post-analysis software for immune sequencing data. Study outcomes and limitations: Among roughly 5 TRBV segments more frequent in patients than controls were TRBV5-6, TRBV5-1 and TRBV20-1.

TCR beta cDNA libraries included unique molecular identifiers. TCRdb analysed the PCR reads with MiXCR anew, one entry per CDR3 protein. Of approximately 360,000 distinct CDR3 sequences in the sample, around 37% are singletons; the top ten hold 13%. What these receptors recognize is not known. Material for sequencing was blood. The receptors here all came from a girl aged 10-17 years with multiple sclerosis.

This sequence joins TRBV6-6 and TRBJ2-3, with D tentatively TRBD1 or TRBD2 (5 bases each). The CDR3 has 14 residues. V lost 4 bases, J lost 2 bases, and 10 bases lay in between. Looked up from germline, CDR1 is MNHNY and CDR2 is SVGAGI (reference sequence). This CDR3 is CASSSRDLTDTQYF. For the CDR3, the DNA is TGTGCCAGCAGTTCAAGGGACCTCACAGATACGCAGTATTTT.

This chain links TRBV5-1 with TRBJ2-3; 7 bases align to TRBD1. CDR3 length equals 19 residues. V dropped 0 bases and J dropped 0; count of bases not matched to a gene: 13. Germline CDR1 reads SGHRS; CDR2 reads YFSETQ. CDR3 sequence: CASSLAVTGRDSSTDTQYF. CDR3 nucleotide sequence: TGCGCCAGCAGCTTGGCGGTAACGGGACGGGACAGCAGCACAGATACGCAGTATTTT.

This clonotype was observed a few times. V and J are TRBV29-1 and TRBJ1-5, with 10 nucleotides matching TRBD1. This CDR3 region has 17 residues. V trimming: 6 bases; J trimming: 0 bases; junction bases outside the gene matches: 11. Germline loops: CDR1 SQVTM, CDR2 ANQGSEA. The CDR3 reads CSVYQGDRGYSNQPQHF. CDR3 DNA: TGCAGCGTCTACCAGGGGGACAGGGGATATAGCAATCAGCCCCAGCATTTT.

The chain joins TRBV18 to TRBJ2-5; 7 bases align to TRBD1. Trimming removed 2 bases from V and 4 bases from J; junction bases left unmatched: 1. This CDR3 is 13 amino acids long. Germline assignment: CDR1 KGHSH and CDR2 LQKENI. The CDR3 DNA reads TGTGCCAGCTCACCAGGACAGGCAGAGACCCAGTACTTC. Translated: CASSPGQAETQYF.

This chain connects TRBV20-1 to TRBJ1-1; no definite D call. Germline V CDR1 and CDR2: DFQATT, SNEGSKA (reference sequence). CDR3 length: 11 amino acids. Trimming shortened V by 6 bases and J by 4 bases, and 9 bases separated the two germline ends. CDR3 in amino acids: CSAKGTTEAFF. The CDR3 DNA reads as TGCAGTGCGAAGGGAACCACTGAAGCTTTCTTT.

J is TRBJ2-1 and V is TRBV5-1; 7 nucleotides agree with TRBD2. The germline gives CDR1 SGHRS, CDR2 YFSETQ. V shed 6 bases, J shed 4 bases, and the junction held 13 bases outside the gene matches. The CDR3 is made up of 16 amino acids. The CDR3 nucleotides read TGCGCCAGCACCCGGAGGGCCGGGGAGGGGTACAATGAGCAGTTCTTC. Residues: CASTRRAGEGYNEQFF.

V is TRBV10-3 and J is TRBJ2-7; D remains ambiguous. Germline loops: CDR1 ENHRY, CDR2 SYGVKD. The CDR3 runs 12 residues. V was shortened by 8 bases and J by 5 bases, with 13 bases between the two germline ends. The CDR3 region has the DNA TGTGCCATCGGGGATAACAGTGACGAGCAGTACTTC. Translation: CAIGDNSDEQYF.

This rearrangement joins TRBV6-5 to TRBJ1-4; D possibly corresponds to TRBD1 (5 bases). CDR1 MNHEY and CDR2 SVGAGI come from the germline V gene. The CDR3 covers 15 residues. Trimming left V 4 bases short and J 3 bases short, with 12 bases between. The CDR3 coding sequence is TGTGCCAGCAGTTCCGGGGCTGCAGCTAATGAAAAACTGTTTTTT. Its translation is CASSSGAAANEKLFF.

This clonotype was observed many times. V is TRBV20-1 and J is TRBJ2-1, with 8 bases lining up with TRBD2. The CDR3 loop spans 14 amino acids. Germline CDR1 DFQATT, CDR2 SNEGSKA (reference sequence). After removal of 5 bases from V and 6 bases from J, the junction contained 9 bases not matched to a gene. The CDR3 region is CSARSGTSINEQFF. The DNA for the CDR3 is TGCAGTGCTCGATCCGGGACTAGTATCAATGAGCAGTTCTTC.

A word on this clonotype: A much larger clone differs from this one at a single base, so this may be a read error. This chain joins TRBV6-5 and TRBJ2-1; D not resolved. The J call is uncertain, as TRBJ2-7 better fits the DNA end. The CDR3 extends over 13 amino acids. Germline assignment: CDR1 MNHEY and CDR2 SVGAGI. For the CDR3, the DNA is TGTGCCAGCAGTTACGCGACCTACAATGAGCAGTACTTC. It is translated as CASSYATYNEQYF.

The J gene is TRBJ2-4, the V gene TRBV14, with 11 nucleotides matching TRBD2. The DNA end is more similar to TRBJ2-5, so the J call may be wrong. The CDR3 contains 17 residues. Germline assignment: CDR1 SGHDN and CDR2 FVKESK. In DNA, the CDR3 is TGTGCCAGCAGCCACGGATCCCTAGCGGGGGGCCAAGAGACCCAGTACTTC. Translated: CASSHGSLAGGQETQYF.

The V and J genes are TRBV5-8 and TRBJ1-2, with D possibly being TRBD1 (5 bases). V was trimmed by 1 base and J by 9 bases, leaving 10 bases between them. Germline V gives CDR1 SGHTS, CDR2 YDEGEE. The CDR3 is 12 residues long. The CDR3: CASSLLQGSYTF. The CDR3 DNA sequence: TGTGCCAGCAGCTTGTTGCAGGGAAGCTACACCTTC.

This clonotype was detected only a few times. The chain is built from TRBV4-2 and TRBJ2-1, with a possible D match to TRBD2 (7 bases). Germline lookup yields CDR1 LGHNA and CDR2 YNFKEQ. The CDR3 runs to 17 residues. V lost 1 base to trimming and J lost 6 bases, with 19 bases between them. The CDR3 loop is CASSQGGGARQLNEQFF. The CDR3 bases are TGTGCCAGCAGCCAAGGGGGGGGGGCTCGACAACTCAATGAGCAGTTCTTC.

The chain links TRBV12-3 or TRBV12-4 to TRBJ2-3, with a weak D call TRBD2 (6 bases). The CDR3 is made up of 15 amino acids. Trimming left V 3 bases short and J 6 bases short, with 16 bases between. In DNA form, the CDR3 reads TGTGCCAGCAGTTTGGGTAGCGGATATCCGGATACGCAGTATTTT. Encoded protein: CASSLGSGYPDTQYF.